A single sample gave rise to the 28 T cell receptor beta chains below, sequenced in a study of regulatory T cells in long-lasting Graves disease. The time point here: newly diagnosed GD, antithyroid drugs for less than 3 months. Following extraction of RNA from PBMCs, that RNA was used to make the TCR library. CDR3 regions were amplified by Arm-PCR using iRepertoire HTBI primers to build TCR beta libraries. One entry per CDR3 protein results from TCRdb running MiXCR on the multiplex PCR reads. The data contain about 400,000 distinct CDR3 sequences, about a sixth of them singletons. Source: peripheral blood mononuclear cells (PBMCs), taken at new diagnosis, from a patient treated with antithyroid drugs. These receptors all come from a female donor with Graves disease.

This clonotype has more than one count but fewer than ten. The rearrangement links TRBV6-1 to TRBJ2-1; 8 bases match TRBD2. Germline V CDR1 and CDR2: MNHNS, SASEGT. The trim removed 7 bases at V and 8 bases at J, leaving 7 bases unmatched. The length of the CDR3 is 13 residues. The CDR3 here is CASNSGSGYEQFF. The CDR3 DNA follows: TGTGCCAGCAACAGCGGGAGTGGGTATGAGCAGTTCTTC.

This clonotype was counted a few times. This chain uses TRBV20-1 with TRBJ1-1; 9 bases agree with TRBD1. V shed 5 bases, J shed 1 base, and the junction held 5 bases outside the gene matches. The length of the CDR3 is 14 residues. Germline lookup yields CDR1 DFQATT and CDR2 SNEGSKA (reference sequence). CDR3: CSAVTGGWNTEAFF. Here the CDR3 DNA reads TGCAGTGCTGTGACAGGGGGGTGGAACACTGAAGCTTTCTTT.

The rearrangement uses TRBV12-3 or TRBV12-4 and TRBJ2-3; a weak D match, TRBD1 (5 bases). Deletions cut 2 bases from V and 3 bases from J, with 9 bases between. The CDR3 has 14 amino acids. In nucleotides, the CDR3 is TGTGCCAGCAGTTTATGGCAGGGTACAGATACGCAGTATTTT. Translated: CASSLWQGTDTQYF.

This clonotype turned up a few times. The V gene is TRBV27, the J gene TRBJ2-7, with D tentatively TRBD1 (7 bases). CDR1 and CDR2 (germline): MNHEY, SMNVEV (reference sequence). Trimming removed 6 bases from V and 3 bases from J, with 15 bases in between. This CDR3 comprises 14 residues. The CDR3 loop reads CASREGTAYYEQYF. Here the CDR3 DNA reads TGTGCCAGCAGGGAGGGGACAGCTTACTACGAGCAGTACTTC.

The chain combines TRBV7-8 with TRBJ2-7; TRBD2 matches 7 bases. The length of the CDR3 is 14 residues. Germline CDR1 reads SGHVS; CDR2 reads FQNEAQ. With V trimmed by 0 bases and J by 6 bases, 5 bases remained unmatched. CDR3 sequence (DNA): TGTGCCAGCAGCTTAGCTGCCAGGGAGGGCGAGCAGTACTTC. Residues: CASSLAAREGEQYF.

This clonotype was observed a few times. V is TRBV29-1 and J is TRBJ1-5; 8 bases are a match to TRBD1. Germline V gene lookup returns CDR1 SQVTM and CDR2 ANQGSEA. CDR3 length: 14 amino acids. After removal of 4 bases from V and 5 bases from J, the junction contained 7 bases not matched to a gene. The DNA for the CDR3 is TGCAGCGTTGGCCCAGGGGGCGGAGATCAGCCCCAGCATTTT. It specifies CSVGPGGGDQPQHF.

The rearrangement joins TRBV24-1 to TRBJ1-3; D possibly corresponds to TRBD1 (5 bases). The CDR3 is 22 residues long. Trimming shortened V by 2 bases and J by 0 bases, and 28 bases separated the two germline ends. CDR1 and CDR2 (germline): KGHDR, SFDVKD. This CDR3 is CATSDSPWIRGLLASSGNTIYF. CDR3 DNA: TGTGCCACCAGTGATTCTCCCTGGATAAGGGGCCTCCTCGCTAGCTCTGGAAACACCATATATTTT.

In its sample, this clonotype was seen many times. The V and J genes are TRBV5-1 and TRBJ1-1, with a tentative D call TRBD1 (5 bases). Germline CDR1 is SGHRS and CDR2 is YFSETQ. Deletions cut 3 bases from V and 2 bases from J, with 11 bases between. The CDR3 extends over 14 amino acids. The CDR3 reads CASSWGRTNTEAFF. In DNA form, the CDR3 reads TGCGCCAGCAGCTGGGGACGGACCAACACTGAAGCTTTCTTT.

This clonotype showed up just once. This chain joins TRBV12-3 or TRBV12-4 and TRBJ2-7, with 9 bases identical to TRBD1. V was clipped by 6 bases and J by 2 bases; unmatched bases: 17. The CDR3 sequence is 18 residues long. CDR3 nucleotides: TGTGCCAGCAGACAAGGAGCCGCCGGGACAGGGTCTCCCTACGAGCAGTACTTC. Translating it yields CASRQGAAGTGSPYEQYF.

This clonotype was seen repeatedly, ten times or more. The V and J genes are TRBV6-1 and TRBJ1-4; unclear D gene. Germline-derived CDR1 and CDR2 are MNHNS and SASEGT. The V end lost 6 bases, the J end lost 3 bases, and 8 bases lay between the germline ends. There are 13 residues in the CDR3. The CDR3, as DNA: TGTGCCAGCAGCCCCCGCCCTAATGAAAAACTGTTTTTT. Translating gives CASSPRPNEKLFF.

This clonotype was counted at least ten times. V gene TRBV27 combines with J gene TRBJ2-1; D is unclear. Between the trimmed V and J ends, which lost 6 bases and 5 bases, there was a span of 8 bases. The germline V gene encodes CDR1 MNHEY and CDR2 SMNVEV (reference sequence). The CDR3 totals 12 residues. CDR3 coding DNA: TGTGCCAGCAGCCCTCTAAACAATGAGCAGTTCTTC. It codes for CASSPLNNEQFF.

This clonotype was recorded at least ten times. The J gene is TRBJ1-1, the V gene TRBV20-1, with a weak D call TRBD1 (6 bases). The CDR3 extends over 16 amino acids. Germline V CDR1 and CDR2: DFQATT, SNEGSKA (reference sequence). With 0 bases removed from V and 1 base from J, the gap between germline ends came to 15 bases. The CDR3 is CSARDLRGAANTEAFF. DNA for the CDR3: TGCAGTGCTAGAGATCTTCGGGGGGCGGCGAACACTGAAGCTTTCTTT.

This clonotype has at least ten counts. This CDR3 reads CSVVGAVRTGELFF. DNA of the CDR3: TGCAGCGTTGTAGGGGCCGTTCGCACCGGGGAGCTGTTTTTT. J is TRBJ2-2 and V is TRBV29-1; TRBD1 is a possible D gene (5 bases). Germline CDR1 and CDR2: SQVTM and ANQGSEA. V was clipped by 4 bases and J by 4 bases, with 13 bases between them. This CDR3 contains 14 residues.

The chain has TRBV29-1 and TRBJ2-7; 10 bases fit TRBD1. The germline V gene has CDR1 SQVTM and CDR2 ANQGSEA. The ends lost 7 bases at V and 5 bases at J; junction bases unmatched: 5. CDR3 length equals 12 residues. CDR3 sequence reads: CSAEGTGDEQYF. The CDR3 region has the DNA TGCAGCGCTGAGGGGACAGGGGACGAGCAGTACTTC.

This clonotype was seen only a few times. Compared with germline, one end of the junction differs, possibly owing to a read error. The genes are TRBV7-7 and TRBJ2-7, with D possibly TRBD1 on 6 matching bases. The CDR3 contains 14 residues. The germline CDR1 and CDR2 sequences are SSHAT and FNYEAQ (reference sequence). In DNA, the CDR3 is TGTGCTAGCAGCTTATCCGGCAGGGGCCACGAGCAGTACTTC. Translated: CASSLSGRGHEQYF.

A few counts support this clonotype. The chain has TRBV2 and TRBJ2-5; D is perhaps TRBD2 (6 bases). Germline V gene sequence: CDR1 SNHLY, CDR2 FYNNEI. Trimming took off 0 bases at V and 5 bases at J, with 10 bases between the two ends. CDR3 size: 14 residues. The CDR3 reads CASSEAHGSETQYF. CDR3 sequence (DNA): TGTGCCAGCAGTGAAGCCCACGGGAGCGAGACCCAGTACTTC.

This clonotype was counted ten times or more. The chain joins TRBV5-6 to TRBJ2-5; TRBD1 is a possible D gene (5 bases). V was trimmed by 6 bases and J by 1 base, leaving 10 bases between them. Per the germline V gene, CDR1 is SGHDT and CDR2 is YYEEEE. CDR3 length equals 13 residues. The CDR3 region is CASNGHGQETQYF. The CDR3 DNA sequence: TGTGCCAGCAACGGACACGGCCAAGAGACCCAGTACTTC.

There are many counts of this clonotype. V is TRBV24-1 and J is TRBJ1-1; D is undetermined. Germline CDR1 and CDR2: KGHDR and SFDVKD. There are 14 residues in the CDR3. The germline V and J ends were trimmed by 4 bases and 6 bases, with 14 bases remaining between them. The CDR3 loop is CATSEEVSGAEAFF. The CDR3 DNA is TGTGCCACCAGTGAGGAGGTGAGCGGGGCTGAAGCTTTCTTT.

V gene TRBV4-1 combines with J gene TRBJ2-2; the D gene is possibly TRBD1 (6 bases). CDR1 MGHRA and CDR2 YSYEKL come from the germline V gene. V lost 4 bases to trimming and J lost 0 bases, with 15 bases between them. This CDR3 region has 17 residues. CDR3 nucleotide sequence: TGCGCCAGCAGCCCCTTCAGTGAGGGGGCGAACACCGGGGAGCTGTTTTTT. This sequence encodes CASSPFSEGANTGELFF.

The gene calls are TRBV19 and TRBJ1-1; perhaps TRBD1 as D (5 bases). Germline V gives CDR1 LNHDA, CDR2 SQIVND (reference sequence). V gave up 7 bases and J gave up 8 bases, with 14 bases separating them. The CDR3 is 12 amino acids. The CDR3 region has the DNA TGTGCCAGTATTGTGGGGCAATCAGAAGCTTTCTTT. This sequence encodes CASIVGQSEAFF.

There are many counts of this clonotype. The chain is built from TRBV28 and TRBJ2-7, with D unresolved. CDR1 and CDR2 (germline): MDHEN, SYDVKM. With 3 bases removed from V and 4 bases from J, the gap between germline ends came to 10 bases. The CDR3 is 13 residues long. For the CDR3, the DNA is TGTGCCAGCAGTTTCGTTCCGCCATACGAGCAGTACTTC. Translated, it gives CASSFVPPYEQYF.

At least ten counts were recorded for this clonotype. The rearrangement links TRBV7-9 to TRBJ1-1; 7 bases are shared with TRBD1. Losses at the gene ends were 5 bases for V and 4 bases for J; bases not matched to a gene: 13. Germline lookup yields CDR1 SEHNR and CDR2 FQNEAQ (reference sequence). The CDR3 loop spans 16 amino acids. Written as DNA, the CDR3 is TGTGCCAGCAGCAAGCGACAGGGTATAAAAATCACTGAAGCTTTCTTT. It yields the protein CASSKRQGIKITEAFF.

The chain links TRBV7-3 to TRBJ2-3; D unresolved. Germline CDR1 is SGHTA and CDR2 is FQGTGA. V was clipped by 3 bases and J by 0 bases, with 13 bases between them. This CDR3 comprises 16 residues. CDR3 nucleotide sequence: TGTGCCAGCAGCTTGTCAGCCAAAGCTAGCACAGATACGCAGTATTTT. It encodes CASSLSAKASTDTQYF.

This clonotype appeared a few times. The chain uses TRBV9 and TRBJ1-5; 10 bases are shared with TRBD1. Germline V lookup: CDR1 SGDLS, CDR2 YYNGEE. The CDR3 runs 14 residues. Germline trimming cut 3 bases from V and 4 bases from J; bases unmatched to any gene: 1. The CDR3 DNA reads TGTGCCAGCAGCGGACAGGGGGCGAATCAGCCCCAGCATTTT. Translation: CASSGQGANQPQHF.

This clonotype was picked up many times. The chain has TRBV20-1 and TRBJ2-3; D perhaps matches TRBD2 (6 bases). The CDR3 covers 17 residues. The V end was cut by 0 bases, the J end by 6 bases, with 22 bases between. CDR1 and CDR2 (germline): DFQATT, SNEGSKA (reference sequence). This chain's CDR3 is CSARDGTGDVPGDTQYF. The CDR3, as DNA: TGCAGTGCTAGAGATGGGACGGGGGACGTTCCCGGTGATACGCAGTATTTT.

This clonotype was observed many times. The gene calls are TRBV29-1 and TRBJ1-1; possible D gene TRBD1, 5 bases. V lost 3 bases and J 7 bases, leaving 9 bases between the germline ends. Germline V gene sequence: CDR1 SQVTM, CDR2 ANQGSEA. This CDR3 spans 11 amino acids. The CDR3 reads CSVEGLGEAFF. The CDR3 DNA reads TGCAGCGTTGAGGGGCTCGGTGAAGCTTTCTTT.

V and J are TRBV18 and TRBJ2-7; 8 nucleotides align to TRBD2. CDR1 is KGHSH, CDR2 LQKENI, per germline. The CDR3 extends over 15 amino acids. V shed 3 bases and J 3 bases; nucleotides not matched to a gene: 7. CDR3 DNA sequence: TGTGCCAGCTCACCCCGGCTAGCGGGTGGCTACGAGCAGTACTTC. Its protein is CASSPRLAGGYEQYF.

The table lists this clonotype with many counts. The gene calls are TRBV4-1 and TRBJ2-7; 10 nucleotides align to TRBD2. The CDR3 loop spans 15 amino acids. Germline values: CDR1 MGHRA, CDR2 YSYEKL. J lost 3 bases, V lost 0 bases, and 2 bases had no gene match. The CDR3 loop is CASSQDTSGNYEQYF. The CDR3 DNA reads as TGCGCCAGCAGCCAAGATACTAGCGGGAACTACGAGCAGTACTTC.